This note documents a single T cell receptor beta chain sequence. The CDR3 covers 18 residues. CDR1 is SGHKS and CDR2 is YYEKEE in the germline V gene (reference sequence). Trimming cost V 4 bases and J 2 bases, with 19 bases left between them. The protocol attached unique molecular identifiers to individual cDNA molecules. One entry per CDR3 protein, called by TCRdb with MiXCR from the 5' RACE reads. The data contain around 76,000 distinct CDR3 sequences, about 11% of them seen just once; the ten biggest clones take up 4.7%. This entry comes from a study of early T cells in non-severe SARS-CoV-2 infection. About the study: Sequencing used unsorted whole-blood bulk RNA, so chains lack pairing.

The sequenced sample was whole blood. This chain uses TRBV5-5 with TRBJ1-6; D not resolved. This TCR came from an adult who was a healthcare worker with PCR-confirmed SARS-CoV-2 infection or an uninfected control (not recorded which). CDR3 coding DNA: TGTGCCAGCAGCCCCGATGGTGCGGGCGGGCCCTATAATTCACCCCTCCACTTT. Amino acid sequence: CASSPDGAGGPYNSPLHF. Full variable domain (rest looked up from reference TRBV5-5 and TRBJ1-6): DAGVTQSPTHLIKTRGQQVTLRCSPISGHKSVSWYQQVLGQGPQFIFQYYEKEERGRGNFPDRFSARQFPNYSSELNVNALLLGDSALYLCASSPDGAGGPYNSPLHFGNGTRLTVT.